A single sample is the source of the 27 T cell receptor beta chains below, sequenced in a study of blood T cell repertoires in COVID-19. Here immunoSEQ multiplex PCR was the method, and the copy in TCRdb shows in-frame clones only, minus some. The table lists a few hundred thousand clones, roughly nine tenths of them singletons. The specimen was peripheral blood. The receptor source for this set is a woman between 25 and 40 years old with COVID-19, enrolled during active disease.

V usage is TRBV15 and J usage is TRBJ1-5; 7 bases are shared with TRBD1. The trim removed 0 bases at V and 0 bases at J, leaving 8 bases unmatched. The CDR3 has 18 residues. Germline V gene sequence: CDR1 LNHNV, CDR2 YYDKDF (reference sequence). The CDR3 DNA reads TGTGCCACCAGCAGAGATCGGGACAGACAAGTTAGCAATCAGCCCCAGCATTTT. It encodes CATSRDRDRQVSNQPQHF.

The genes are TRBV6-2 or TRBV6-3 and TRBJ1-1; no definite D call. The length of the CDR3 is 14 residues. Germline V gene lookup returns CDR1 MNHEY and CDR2 SVGEGT. Between the trimmed V and J ends, which lost 2 bases and 3 bases, there was a span of 10 bases. In DNA, the CDR3 is TGTGCCAGCAGTTACGGCAACCGATACACTGAAGCTTTCTTT. It encodes CASSYGNRYTEAFF.

This CDR3 reads CASSQWDGRSEETQYF. The DNA of the CDR3 is TGCGCCAGCAGTCAATGGGACGGGAGAAGCGAAGAGACCCAGTACTTC. The chain employs TRBV23-1 and TRBJ2-5; D is possibly TRBD2 (6 bases). TRBV23-1 is noted as an ORF with a role that remains uncertain. Trimming left V 1 base short and J 3 bases short, with 15 bases between. The CDR3 sequence is 16 residues long.

This sequence joins TRBV19 and TRBJ2-6, with TRBD1 identical over 8 bases. V was pared by 5 bases and J by 1 base, with 7 bases of the junction left unmatched. The CDR3 is 17 residues long. Germline CDR1 and CDR2: LNHDA and SQIVND (reference sequence). The DNA of the CDR3 is TGTGCCAGTAGTGAACAGGGGGGAAGATCTGGGGCCAACGTCCTGACTTTC. Its protein product is CASSEQGGRSGANVLTF.

The genes are TRBV7-2 and TRBJ2-3; TRBD1 agrees at 10 bases. The V and J ends lost 7 bases and 2 bases, in that order; junction bases with no gene match: 6. Germline CDR1 SGHTA, CDR2 FQGNSA. The CDR3 extends over 15 amino acids. The CDR3 is CASTSGTGDTDTQYF. CDR3 coding DNA: TGTGCCAGCACCTCCGGGACAGGGGACACAGATACGCAGTATTTT.

V gene TRBV14 combines with J gene TRBJ2-3; D might be TRBD2 (6 bases). The CDR3 length is 17 residues. The germline gives CDR1 SGHDN, CDR2 FVKESK. Deletions cut 5 bases from V and 1 base from J, with 19 bases between. DNA of the CDR3: TGTGCCAGCAGCTGGACACACTTACTAGCAGGCACAGATACGCAGTATTTT. Translating it yields CASSWTHLLAGTDTQYF.

There are a few counts of this clone. The chain couples TRBV5-4 to TRBJ2-7; 10 bases agree with TRBD2. The germline V gene encodes CDR1 SGHNT and CDR2 YYREEE (reference sequence). Trimming removed 4 bases from V and 4 bases from J; junction bases left unmatched: 8. The CDR3 loop spans 15 amino acids. The DNA for the CDR3 is TGTGCCAGCAGCAAAACCGGGACTAGCGAATACGAGCAGTACGTC. It yields the protein CASSKTGTSEYEQYV.

This rearrangement joins TRBV5-4 to TRBJ2-3; 12 nucleotides line up with TRBD2. Germline CDR1 SGHNT, CDR2 YYREEE (reference sequence). This CDR3 region has 16 residues. The ends lost 5 bases at V and 2 bases at J; junction bases unmatched: 6. This CDR3 is CASSPGLAGNTDTQYF. In DNA form, the CDR3 reads TGTGCCAGCAGTCCAGGACTAGCGGGAAACACAGATACGCAGTATTTT.

This clone was counted once. The chain links TRBV2 to TRBJ2-1; D gene uncertain. V lost 2 bases and J lost 4, with 9 bases in between. In germline, CDR1 is SNHLY, CDR2 FYNNEI. The CDR3 runs 14 residues. The CDR3, as DNA: TGTGCCAGCAGTGAATTGCAGTCATACAATGAGCAGTTCTTC. Its translation: CASSELQSYNEQFF.

The chain employs TRBV27 and TRBJ1-2; D gene ambiguous. The V gene lost 3 bases and the J gene lost 0 bases, with 11 bases spanning the gap. Per the germline V gene, CDR1 is MNHEY and CDR2 is SMNVEV (reference sequence). The CDR3 sequence is 15 residues long. The CDR3: CASSFLPGTNYGYTF. DNA of the CDR3: TGTGCCAGCAGTTTCCTACCCGGGACTAACTATGGCTACACCTTC.

This sequence joins TRBV10-1 and TRBJ2-1; TRBD2 aligns across 9 bases. Looked up from germline, CDR1 is WNHNN and CDR2 is SYGVQD (reference sequence). After removal of 0 bases from V and 4 bases from J, the junction contained 7 bases not matched to a gene. CDR3 length: 17 residues. CDR3 sequence (DNA): TGCGCCAGCAGTGAGTCGGCGGGGGGGCCCCCATACAATGAGCAGTTCTTC. Encoded protein: CASSESAGGPPYNEQFF.

This clone was seen just once. In DNA form, the CDR3 reads TGTGCCAGCAGTCTTAGCGGGGCCACCTACAATGAGCAGTTCTTC. It codes for CASSLSGATYNEQFF. The chain couples TRBV11-3 to TRBJ2-1; 8 bases align to TRBD2. V shed 6 bases and J 2 bases; nucleotides not matched to a gene: 6. CDR1 is SGHNT, CDR2 YENEEA, per germline. This CDR3 has 15 amino acids.

The rearrangement joins TRBV30 to TRBJ2-5, with a weak D call TRBD2 (7 bases). Trimming shortened V by 0 bases and J by 3 bases, and 17 bases separated the two germline ends. The CDR3 covers 16 residues. In germline, CDR1 is GTSNPN, CDR2 SVGIG (reference sequence). The CDR3 spells CAWSVRGRAGEETQYF. The CDR3 nucleotides are TGTGCCTGGAGTGTACGAGGGAGGGCAGGGGAAGAGACCCAGTACTTC.

The chain recombines TRBV5-4 with TRBJ2-7; maybe TRBD2 (6 bases). This CDR3 region has 16 residues. V lost 4 bases and J lost 2, with 19 bases in between. Germline V gives CDR1 SGHNT, CDR2 YYREEE (reference sequence). CDR3 sequence (DNA): TGTGCCAGCAGCGGGACCGGGACTGGACCTACCTACGAGCAGTACTTC. Translated: CASSGTGTGPTYEQYF. Drawing the rest from reference TRBV5-4 and TRBJ2-7, the complete variable domain is ETGVTQSPTHLIKTRGQQVTLRCSSQSGHNTVSWYQQALGQGPQFIFQYYREEENGRGNFPPRFSGLQFPNYSSELNVNALELDDSALYLCASSGTGTGPTYEQYFGPGTRLTVT.

This chain uses TRBV19 with TRBJ2-3; TRBD2 matches 7 bases. Germline V CDR1 and CDR2: LNHDA, SQIVND (reference sequence). V trimming: 1 base; J trimming: 4 bases; junction bases outside the gene matches: 11. The CDR3 totals 17 residues. The CDR3: CASSIGAWGGGPDTQYF. The CDR3, as DNA: TGTGCCAGTAGTATAGGCGCGTGGGGCGGGGGACCAGATACGCAGTATTTT.

The rearrangement uses TRBV12-3 or TRBV12-4 and TRBJ2-3; no reliable D call. Trimming stripped 6 bases from V and 1 base from J, with 5 bases between. This CDR3 has 12 amino acids. CDR3 in amino acids: CASSFGTDTQYF. CDR3 DNA sequence: TGTGCCAGCAGCTTCGGCACAGATACGCAGTATTTT.

The gene calls are TRBV5-1 and TRBJ2-1; D is possibly TRBD2 (6 bases). CDR1 SGHRS and CDR2 YFSETQ come from the germline V gene. V was pared by 5 bases and J by 8 bases, with 17 bases between. This CDR3 contains 14 residues. CDR3 sequence: CASRRVAEGYEQFF. DNA for the CDR3: TGCGCCAGCAGACGGGTAGCGGAGGGGTATGAGCAGTTCTTC.

The chain employs TRBV27 and TRBJ2-1; D possibly corresponds to TRBD2 (6 bases). V lost 5 bases, J lost 4 bases, and 18 bases lay in between. The CDR3 length is 16 residues. CDR1 and CDR2 from the germline V gene are MNHEY and SMNVEV (reference sequence). CDR3 in amino acids: CASSSPLALGYNEQFF. The CDR3 DNA reads as TGTGCCAGCAGTAGTCCCCTAGCGTTAGGATACAATGAGCAGTTCTTC.

This clone was observed a single time. The chain recombines TRBV5-1 with TRBJ2-4, with a tentative D call TRBD1 (6 bases). The CDR3 sequence is 17 residues long. Germline loops: CDR1 SGHRS, CDR2 YFSETQ. Trimming shortened V by 4 bases and J by 0 bases, and 17 bases separated the two germline ends. CDR3: CASSQSGQNLAKNIQYF. The CDR3 DNA reads as TGCGCCAGCAGCCAATCTGGACAGAACCTAGCCAAAAACATTCAGTACTTC.

The chain uses TRBV5-1 and TRBJ2-5, with TRBD2 matching over 13 bases. The CDR3 totals 17 residues. In germline, CDR1 is SGHRS, CDR2 YFSETQ. V was clipped by 4 bases and J by 2 bases; unmatched bases: 8. In DNA form, the CDR3 reads TGCGCCAGCAGCCCCGAGGGACTAGCGGGATTGCAAGAGACCCAGTACTTC. The encoded protein is CASSPEGLAGLQETQYF. The whole variable domain, remainder taken from reference TRBV5-1 and TRBJ2-5, is KAGVTQTPRYLIKTRGQQVTLSCSPISGHRSVSWYQQTPGQGLQFLFEYFSETQRNKGNFPGRFSGRQFSNSRSEMNVSTLELGDSALYLCASSPEGLAGLQETQYFGPGTRLLVL.

The V call is TRBV18, the J call TRBJ2-3, with unresolved D. Germline V gene sequence: CDR1 KGHSH, CDR2 LQKENI. The CDR3 runs 14 residues. Trimming took off 8 bases at V and 4 bases at J, with 16 bases between the two ends. The CDR3 nucleotides are TGTGCCAGCACCCTAAACCCATCTCCAGATACGCAGTATTTT. Amino acids: CASTLNPSPDTQYF. Variable domain in full (rest from reference TRBV18 and TRBJ2-3): NAGVMQNPRHLVRRRGQEARLRCSPMKGHSHVYWYRQLPEEGLKFMVYLQKENIIDESGMPKERFSAEFPKEGPSILRIQQVVRGDSAAYFCASTLNPSPDTQYFGPGTRLTVL.

This clone was counted once. The rearrangement uses TRBV7-9 and TRBJ1-2, with D perhaps TRBD1 (6 bases). The CDR3 spans 13 residues. In germline, CDR1 is SEHNR, CDR2 FQNEAQ (reference sequence). Trimming cost V 3 bases and J 6 bases, with 11 bases left between them. The DNA of the CDR3 is TGTGCCAGCAGCTTGGGGGCCGGCAATGGCTACACCTTC. Residues: CASSLGAGNGYTF.

The chain has TRBV19 and TRBJ1-1; D gene ambiguous. The CDR3 consists of 13 residues. Trimming took 10 bases from V and 0 from J, leaving 12 bases between them. Germline CDR1 LNHDA, CDR2 SQIVND (reference sequence). The CDR3 region is CATQQSMNTEAFF. The CDR3 DNA reads as TGTGCCACCCAACAGAGTATGAACACTGAAGCTTTCTTT. The full variable domain, its missing parts supplied by reference TRBV19 and TRBJ1-1, is DGGITQSPKYLFRKEGQNVTLSCEQNLNHDAMYWYRQDPGQGLRLIYYSQIVNDFQKGDIAEGYSVSREKKESFPLTVTSAQKNPTAFYLCATQQSMNTEAFFGQGTRLTVV.

J is TRBJ1-2 and V is TRBV6-6; D gene unclear. Germline loops: CDR1 MNHNY, CDR2 SVGAGI (reference sequence). V dropped 4 bases and J dropped 4 bases, with 16 bases sitting between them. The CDR3 loop spans 15 amino acids. CDR3 coding DNA: TGTGCCAGCAGTTTCTTCAAAACGGGAGCCTATGGCTACACCTTC. Translating it yields CASSFFKTGAYGYTF.

The CDR3 DNA reads TGTGCCACCAGCACGCGGGGATTATACAATGAGCAGTTCTTC. It codes for CATSTRGLYNEQFF. This chain connects TRBV15 to TRBJ2-1, with a weak D call TRBD2 (6 bases). Germline loops: CDR1 LNHNV, CDR2 YYDKDF (reference sequence). The V end was cut by 4 bases, the J end by 4 bases, with 11 bases between. This CDR3 has 14 residues.

The chain joins TRBV29-1 to TRBJ2-1, with D tentatively TRBD2 (7 bases). Germline lookup yields CDR1 SQVTM and CDR2 ANQGSEA. Trimming pared 5 bases from V and 7 bases from J, leaving 18 bases between. This CDR3 contains 14 residues. The DNA for the CDR3 is TGCAGCGTTTTGTTGGGGGGGCCTAGGAATGAGCAGTTCTTC. It encodes CSVLLGGPRNEQFF.

This clone turned up a few times. V and J are TRBV7-9 and TRBJ2-2, with 11 nucleotides matching TRBD2. The CDR3 length is 15 residues. In germline, CDR1 is SEHNR, CDR2 FQNEAQ (reference sequence). V was clipped by 5 bases and J by 6 bases; unmatched bases: 5. DNA for the CDR3: TGTGCCAGCAGCCGTAGCGGGAGGGCCGCCGGGGAGCTGTTTTTT. Its protein is CASSRSGRAAGELFF.